This is a list of T cell receptor beta chains from one sample in a study of blood T cell repertoires in COVID-19. Clones were read by immunoSEQ multiplex PCR, and TCRdb kept only the in-frame ones, dropping some. The sample lists more than 70,000 clones; approximately 90% were seen once. The source material was peripheral blood. All receptors derive from a woman between 18 and 29 years old with acute or convalescent COVID-19. CDR3s include the opening cysteine and the closing phenylalanine or tryptophan. D genes are given only for firm matches. Size is stated for part of the rows, as once, few or many counts, or as a class when the clone is expanded.

>NA|TRBJ2-1|NA|TRBV11-2
TGTGCCAGCAGCTTTGGGCCGGTCTATGAGCAGTTCTTC
CASSFGPVYEQFF
>NA|TRBJ1-1|NA|TRBV11-2
TGTGCCAGCAGCTTAAGATCGGGACACTTGAACACTGAAGCTTTCTTT
CASSLRSGHLNTEAFF
>NA|TRBJ2-7|NA|TRBV21-1
TGTGCCAGCCAAACAGGGGGCGAACCATACGAGCAGTACTTC
CASQTGGEPYEQYF
>NA|TRBJ2-4|TRBD1|TRBV2
TGTGCCAGCAGTGAAGGAGTATGGACAGGGAGTACAAACATTCAGTACTTC
CASSEGVWTGSTNIQYF
>NA|TRBJ2-3|TRBD2|TRBV9
TGTGCCAGCAGCCGGACTAGCGGGGTCTTCACAGATACGCAGTATTTT
CASSRTSGVFTDTQYF
>NA|TRBJ1-3|NA|TRBV15
TGTGCCACCAGCACCAGAGCGGGGGTGAGCGGAAACACCATATATTTT
CATSTRAGVSGNTIYF
>NA|TRBJ1-5|TRBD1|TRBV19
TGTGCCAGTACTCCGGGACAGGGCTGGGATCAGCCCCAGCATTTT
CASTPGQGWDQPQHF
>NA|TRBJ1-2|NA|TRBV4-1
TGCGCCAGCAGCCAAGCTCCGTCGCGGGGGAATAACTATGGCTACACCTTC
CASSQAPSRGNNYGYTF
>NA|TRBJ2-3|NA|TRBV5-4
TGTGCCAGCAGCTTCGAGACTAGATCGGATACGCAGTATTTT
CASSFETRSDTQYF
>NA|TRBJ2-2|NA|TRBV15
TGTGCCACCAGCAGAGAGTCTGCAGGGGACGGGGAGCTGTTTTTT
CATSRESAGDGELFF
>NA|TRBJ1-4|TRBD1|TRBV25-1
TGTGCCAGCAGTGACCCTATGACAGGGTCGGATGAAAAACTGTTTTTT
CASSDPMTGSDEKLFF
>NA|TRBJ2-3|NA|TRBV15
TGTGCCACCAGTGCGGGGATAAGCACAGATACGCAGTATTTT
CATSAGISTDTQYF
>NA|TRBJ1-1|NA|TRBV9
TGTGCCAGCAGCGTAGGGGTTGGGACAGAAGCTTTCTTT
CASSVGVGTEAFF
>NA|TRBJ2-7|NA|TRBV6-5
TGTGCCAGCAGCTTGTTAACCTACGAGCAGTACTTC
CASSLLTYEQYF
>NA|TRBJ2-7|TRBD2|TRBV5-6
TGTGCCAGCAGCTTGCAGTCGGGACTACAGAGCAGCGAGCAGTACTTC
CASSLQSGLQSSEQYF
>NA|TRBJ2-7|TRBD1|TRBV6-5
TGTGCCAGCAGAGGGGCGGGGACAGGATCCTACGAGCAGTACTTC
CASRGAGTGSYEQYF
>NA|TRBJ1-3|NA|TRBV2
TGTGCCAGCAGTGAAGGGCAGGGATCTGGAAACACCATATATTTT
CASSEGQGSGNTIYF
>once|TRBJ1-1|NA|TRBV11-2
TGTGCCAGCAGCACGGGAAGGGGGACTGAAGCTTTCTTT
CASSTGRGTEAFF
>NA|TRBJ2-5|TRBD2|TRBV7-9
TGTGCCAGCAGCTTTCTCTTAGGGCTAGCGGGGTTTCAAGAGACCCAGTACTTC
CASSFLLGLAGFQETQYF
>NA|TRBJ2-7|NA|TRBV28
TGTGCCAGCAGTCCCGCCTACGAGCAGTACTTC
CASSPAYEQYF
>NA|TRBJ2-1|NA|TRBV20-1
TGCAGTGCAACTAAGAGTAATGAGCAGTTCTTC
CSATKSNEQFF
>NA|TRBJ1-1|NA|TRBV21-1
TGTGCCAGCAGCCGGAACACTGAAGCTTTCTTT
CASSRNTEAFF
>NA|TRBJ2-7|TRBD1|TRBV6-1
TGTGCCAGCAGTGAAGCCCTTTATGGGACAGGGTTCGAGCAGTACTTC
CASSEALYGTGFEQYF
>NA|TRBJ1-2|NA|TRBV27
TGTGCCAGCAGTGGCTTGGGAGGATCCGGGAGCTATGGCTACACCTTC
CASSGLGGSGSYGYTF
>NA|TRBJ2-7|TRBD1|TRBV30
TGTGCCTGGAGTACCACAGGGGTGGAGCAGTACTTC
CAWSTTGVEQYF
>NA|TRBJ1-1|NA|TRBV18
TGTGCCAGCTCCGTATCCTCCGCGGGGGGAGGAACTGAAGCTTTCTTT
CASSVSSAGGGTEAFF
>NA|TRBJ1-2|NA|TRBV15
TGTGCCACCAGCAGACCTGCGAGCTATGGCTACACCTTC
CATSRPASYGYTF
>NA|TRBJ1-2|TRBD1|TRBV5-1
TGCGCCAGCAGGACCGGGACAGGAAGCGGCTACACCTTC
CASRTGTGSGYTF
>NA|TRBJ1-1|NA|TRBV3-1/TRBV3-2
TGTGCCAGCAGCCAGGCCCGGGGGGGACGAGAAGCTTTCTTT
CASSQARGGREAFF
>NA|TRBJ1-2|TRBD1|TRBV7-2
TGTGCCAGCAGCTTAGATCCGGGACAGGCGAGGGGCTACACCTTC
CASSLDPGQARGYTF
>NA|TRBJ2-1|TRBD2|TRBV19
TGTGCCAGTCAATCCGGGACTAGCTCCTACAATGAGCAGTTCTTC
CASQSGTSSYNEQFF
>NA|TRBJ2-3|NA|TRBV5-1
TGCGCCAGCAGTTCTTTATCTAGCACAGATACGCAGTATTTT
CASSSLSSTDTQYF
>once|TRBJ1-2|TRBD1|TRBV9
TGTGCCAGCAGCGAGAACCGGGACAGGGTTTTGGATAACTATGGCTACACCTTC
CASSENRDRVLDNYGYTF
>NA|TRBJ1-2|TRBD1|TRBV28
TGTGCCAGCAGAACCGGGACAGGCCATAACTATGGCTACACCTTC
CASRTGTGHNYGYTF
>NA|TRBJ2-1|TRBD1|TRBV28
TGTGCCAGCAGTTCCCCGGGACAGACCGTATACAATGAGCAGTTCTTC
CASSSPGQTVYNEQFF
>NA|TRBJ2-4|NA|TRBV27
TGTGCCAGCAGTTTAACGGGGGGCGATGCCAAAAACATTCAGTACTTC
CASSLTGGDAKNIQYF
>NA|TRBJ1-1|NA|TRBV4-3
TGCGCCAGCAGCCACGCAACACAGGGCGCTGAAGCTTTCTTT
CASSHATQGAEAFF
>NA|TRBJ1-3|TRBD1|TRBV18
TGTGCCAGCTCACCGGGACAGGATGGAAACACCATATATTTT
CASSPGQDGNTIYF